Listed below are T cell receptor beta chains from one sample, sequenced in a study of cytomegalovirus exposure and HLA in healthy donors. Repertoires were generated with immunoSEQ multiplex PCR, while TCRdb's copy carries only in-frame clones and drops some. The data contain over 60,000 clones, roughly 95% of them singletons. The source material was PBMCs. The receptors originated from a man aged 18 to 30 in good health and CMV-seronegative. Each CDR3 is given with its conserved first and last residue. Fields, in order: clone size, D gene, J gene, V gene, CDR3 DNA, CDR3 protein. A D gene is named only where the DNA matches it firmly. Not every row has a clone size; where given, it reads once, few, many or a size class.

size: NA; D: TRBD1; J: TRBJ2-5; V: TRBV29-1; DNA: TGCAGCGTTATGACAGGGGGCGAGACCCAGTACTTC; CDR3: CSVMTGGETQYF
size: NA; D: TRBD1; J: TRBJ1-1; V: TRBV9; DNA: TGTGCCAGCAGCGTATCCCCGGGACAGGTAGGCACTGAAGCTTTCTTT; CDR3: CASSVSPGQVGTEAFF
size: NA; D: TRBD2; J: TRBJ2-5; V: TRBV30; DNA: TGTGCCTGTCATTTAGAGCGGGGCCCCGGGGCCCAGTACTTC; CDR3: CACHLERGPGAQYF
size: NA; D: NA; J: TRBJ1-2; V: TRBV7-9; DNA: TGTGCCAGCAGCGACGACAGCTATGGCTACACCTTC; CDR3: CASSDDSYGYTF
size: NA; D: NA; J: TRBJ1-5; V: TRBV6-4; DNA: TGTGCCAGCAGTCCTGACTGGAGCAATCAGCCCCAGCATTTT; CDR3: CASSPDWSNQPQHF
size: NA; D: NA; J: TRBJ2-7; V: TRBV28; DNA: TGTGCCAGCAGTTTCCCGGCAGGTAACAACGAGCAGTACTTC; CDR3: CASSFPAGNNEQYF
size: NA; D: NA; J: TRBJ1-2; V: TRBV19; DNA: TGTGCCAGTCGTAAACAGGCAGCCTATGGCTACACCTTC; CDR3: CASRKQAAYGYTF
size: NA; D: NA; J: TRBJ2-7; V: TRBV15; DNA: TGTGCCACCAGCAGTCAGTACTACGAGCAGTACTTC; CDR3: CATSSQYYEQYF
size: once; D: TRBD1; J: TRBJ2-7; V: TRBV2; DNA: TGTGCCAGCAGGAACCGACAGGGGGCCTACGAGCAGTACTTC; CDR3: CASRNRQGAYEQYF
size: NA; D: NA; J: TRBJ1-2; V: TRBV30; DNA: TGTGCCTCTACAGGAGCTAATTATGGCTACACCTTC; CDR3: CASTGANYGYTF
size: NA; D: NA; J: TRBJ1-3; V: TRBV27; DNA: TGTGCCAGCCCTACCGTAAGATCGTCTGGAAACACCATATATTTT; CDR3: CASPTVRSSGNTIYF
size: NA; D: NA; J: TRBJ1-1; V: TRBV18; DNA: TGTGCCAGCTCACCACCGAAGGCGGAGAACACTGAAGCTTTCTTT; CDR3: CASSPPKAENTEAFF
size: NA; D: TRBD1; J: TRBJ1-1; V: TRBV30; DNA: TGTGCCTGGGGGGGGACAGCGAACACTGAAGCTTTCTTT; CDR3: CAWGGTANTEAFF
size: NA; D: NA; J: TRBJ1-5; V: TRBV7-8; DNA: TGTGCCAGCAGCTTAGCCGTCCACAGGGTGGTTCGCAATCAGCCCCAGCATTTT; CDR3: CASSLAVHRVVRNQPQHF
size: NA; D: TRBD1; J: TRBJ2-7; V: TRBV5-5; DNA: TGTGCCAGCAGCTTCCCAGGGGGCTACGAGCAGTACTTC; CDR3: CASSFPGGYEQYF
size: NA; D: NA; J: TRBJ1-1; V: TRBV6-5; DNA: TGTGCCAGCAGTACAACGGGAGGCATGAACACTGAAGCTTTCTTT; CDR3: CASSTTGGMNTEAFF
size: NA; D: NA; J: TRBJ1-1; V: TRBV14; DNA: TGTGCCAGCAGCCAAGGAGGGTTGACTGAAGCTTTCTTT; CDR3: CASSQGGLTEAFF
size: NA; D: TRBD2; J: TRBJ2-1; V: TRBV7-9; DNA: TGTGCCAGCAGCTTAGGACTAGCGTCATTCAACAATGAGCAGTTCTTC; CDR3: CASSLGLASFNNEQFF
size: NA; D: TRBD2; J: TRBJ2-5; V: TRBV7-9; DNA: TGTGCCAGCAGCACCAGGACTAGCGGGGGGCAAGAGACCCAGTACTTC; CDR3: CASSTRTSGGQETQYF
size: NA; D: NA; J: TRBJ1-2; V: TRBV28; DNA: TGTGCCAGCACCCCTTCGGCGATAGGGGTGGATGGCTACACCTTC; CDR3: CASTPSAIGVDGYTF
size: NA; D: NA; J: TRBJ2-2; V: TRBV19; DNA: TGTGCCAGTAGTATGGGAGCAGGCGCCGGGGAGCTGTTTTTT; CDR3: CASSMGAGAGELFF
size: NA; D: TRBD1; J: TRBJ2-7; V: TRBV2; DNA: TGTGCCAGCAGTCACACCGGGACAGGGGGCGACGAGCAGTACTTC; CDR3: CASSHTGTGGDEQYF
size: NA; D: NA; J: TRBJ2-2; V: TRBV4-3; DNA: TGCGCCAGCAGCCAAGAGGGGGGTATCGCCACCGGGGAGCTGTTTTTT; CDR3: CASSQEGGIATGELFF
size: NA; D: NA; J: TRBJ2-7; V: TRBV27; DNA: TGTGCCAGCAGTTTCCTCCGCTCCTACGAGCAGTACTTC; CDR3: CASSFLRSYEQYF
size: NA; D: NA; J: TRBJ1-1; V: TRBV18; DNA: TGTGCCAGCTCACCCGCAGAGAACACTGAAGCTTTCTTT; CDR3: CASSPAENTEAFF
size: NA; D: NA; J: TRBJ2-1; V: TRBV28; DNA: TGTGCCAGCAGTTTTCCTCCCCCGACAGGAGAGTACAATGAGCAGTTCTTC; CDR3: CASSFPPPTGEYNEQFF
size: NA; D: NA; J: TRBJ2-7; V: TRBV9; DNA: TGTGCCAGCAGCGTATCCCAGGGCTACGAGCAGTACTTC; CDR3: CASSVSQGYEQYF
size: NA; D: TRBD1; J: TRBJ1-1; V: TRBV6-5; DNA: TGTGCCAGCAGGGGACAGGGCTACACTGAAGCTTTCTTT; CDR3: CASRGQGYTEAFF
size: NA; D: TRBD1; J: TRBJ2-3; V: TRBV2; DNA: TGTGCCAGCAGGGGGACAGAAGCAGATACGCAGTATTTT; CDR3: CASRGTEADTQYF
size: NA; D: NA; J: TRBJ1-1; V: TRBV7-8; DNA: TGTGCCAGCAGCGGAACGGGGGTTGCTGAAGCTTTCTTT; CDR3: CASSGTGVAEAFF
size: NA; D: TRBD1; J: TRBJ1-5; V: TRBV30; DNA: TGTGCCTGGAGTGACGTACGACAGGGGGCAGGTCAGCCCCAGCATTTT; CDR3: CAWSDVRQGAGQPQHF
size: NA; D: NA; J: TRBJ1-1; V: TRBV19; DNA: TGTGCCAGTAGTATAAGGGGCAGTTACACTGAAGCTTTCTTT; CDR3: CASSIRGSYTEAFF
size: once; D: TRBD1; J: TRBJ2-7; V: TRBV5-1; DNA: TGCGCCAGCAGCATCACCGGGACAGTCTACGAGCAGTACTTC; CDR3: CASSITGTVYEQYF
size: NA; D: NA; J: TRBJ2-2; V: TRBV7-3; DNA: TGTGCCAGCAGCTTAAACTCCCCCCCCACCGGGGAGCTGTTTTTT; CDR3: CASSLNSPPTGELFF
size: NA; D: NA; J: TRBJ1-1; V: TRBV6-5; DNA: TGTGCCAGCAGCAGTCAGGGTACTGAAGCTTTCTTT; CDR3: CASSSQGTEAFF
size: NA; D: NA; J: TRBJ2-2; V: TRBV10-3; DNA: TGTGCCATGGGGAGACAGGGAGGCACCGGGGAGCTGTTTTTT; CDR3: CAMGRQGGTGELFF
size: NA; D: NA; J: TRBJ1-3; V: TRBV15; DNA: TGTGCCACCAGCAAACATCCCCTAGCAACTGGAAACACCATATATTTT; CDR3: CATSKHPLATGNTIYF
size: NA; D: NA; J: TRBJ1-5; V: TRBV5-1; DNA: TGCGCCAGCAGATTGATACCCGGGGGTGACGGACAGCCCCAGCATTTT; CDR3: CASRLIPGGDGQPQHF
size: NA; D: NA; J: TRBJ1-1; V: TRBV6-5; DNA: TGTGCCAGCAGTTCGCGGTTAGGCGGGGGAGCGGCTTTCTTT; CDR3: CASSSRLGGGAAFF
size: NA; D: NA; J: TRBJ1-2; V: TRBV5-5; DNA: TGTGCCAGCAGCGTAGGGGCTAACTATGGCTACACCTTC; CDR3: CASSVGANYGYTF
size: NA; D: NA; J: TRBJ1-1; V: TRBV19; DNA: TGTGCCAGTAGTATGGGGACAAGCATGAACACTGAAGCTTTCTTT; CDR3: CASSMGTSMNTEAFF
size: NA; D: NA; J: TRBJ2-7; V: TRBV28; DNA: TGTGCCAGCAGCCCCCCCCGACAGTCAACACCGGGCGAGCAGTACTTC; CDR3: CASSPPRQSTPGEQYF
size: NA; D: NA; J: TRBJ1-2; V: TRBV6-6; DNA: TGTGCCAGCAGCCCCTATTCACCCGAGGGTAACTATGGCTACACCTTC; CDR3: CASSPYSPEGNYGYTF
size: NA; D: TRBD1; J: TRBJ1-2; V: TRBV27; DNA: TGTGCCAGCAGTTTATCCGGGGACAGCGGCTACACCTTC; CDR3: CASSLSGDSGYTF
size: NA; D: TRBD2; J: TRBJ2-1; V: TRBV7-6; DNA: TGTGCCAGCAGCTTAGTTCGAAGCGGGGGGGCCGGGAATGAGCAGTTCTTC; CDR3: CASSLVRSGGAGNEQFF
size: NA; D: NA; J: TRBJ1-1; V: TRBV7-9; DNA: TGTGCCAGCAGTCCACCCGGACGGGGGGTGGTCACTGAAGCTTTCTTT; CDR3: CASSPPGRGVVTEAFF
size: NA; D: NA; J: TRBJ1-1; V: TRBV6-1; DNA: TGTGCCAGCAGGGTACAGGGTAACACTGAAGCTTTCTTT; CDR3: CASRVQGNTEAFF
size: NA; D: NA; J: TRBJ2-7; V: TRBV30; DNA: TGTGCCTGGAGTCGGGACACCTACGAGCAGTACTTC; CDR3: CAWSRDTYEQYF
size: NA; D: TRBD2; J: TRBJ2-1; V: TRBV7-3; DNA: TGTGCCAGCAGCCTATTAGCGGGGGACTCCTACAATGAGCAGTTCTTC; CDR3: CASSLLAGDSYNEQFF
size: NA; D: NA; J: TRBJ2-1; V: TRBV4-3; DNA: TGCGCCAGCAGCCAAGAAGGCCAGGGAACGTACAATGAGCAGTTCTTC; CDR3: CASSQEGQGTYNEQFF
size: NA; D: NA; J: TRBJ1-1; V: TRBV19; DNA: TGTGCCAGTCGAACGGTAACGAACACTGAAGCTTTCTTT; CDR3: CASRTVTNTEAFF
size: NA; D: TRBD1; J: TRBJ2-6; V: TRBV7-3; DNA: TGTGCCAGCAGCCCTCGACCGGGACAGGGGCCCTCTGGGGCCAACGTCCTGACTTTC; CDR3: CASSPRPGQGPSGANVLTF
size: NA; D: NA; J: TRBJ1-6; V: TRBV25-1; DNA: TGTGCCAGCAGTGAACCGACAGAAGATTATAATTCACCCCTCCACTTT; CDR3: CASSEPTEDYNSPLHF